The subject of this entry is one TCR beta chain. The treatment is: some 19 received Ad26.COV2.S at low or high dose, single or two shots; several received placebo; per-sample allocation not given. Specimen acquisition occurred on day 63 following the initial vaccine or placebo injection. This entry comes from a study of Ad26.COV2.S vaccination and SARS-CoV-2 variants. V lost 10 bases and J 0 bases, leaving 18 bases between the germline ends. CDR3 length equals 15 residues. Germline assignment: CDR1 MDHEN and CDR2 SYDVKM. This table comes from immunoSEQ multiplex PCR, and its TCRdb copy is limited to in-frame clones, with some not included. The table shows approximately 480,000 clones, with 87% occurring only once.

The sample here was peripheral blood, taken in a trial of Ad26.COV2.S vaccine versus placebo. J is TRBJ2-5 and V is TRBV28; D uncertain. This clonotype was obtained from a person aged 18-65 years who received the Ad26.COV2.S COVID-19 vaccine or a placebo. CDR3 loop: CATTPPDWYQETQYF. As DNA, the CDR3 is TGTGCCACCACCCCTCCAGACTGGTACCAAGAGACCCAGTACTTC.